These 2 T cell receptor beta chains share one sample of origin, sequenced in a study of blood T cell repertoires in COVID-19. The data were produced by immunoSEQ multiplex PCR, yet TCRdb's version contains in-frame clones alone and is incomplete. The sample shows approximately 320,000 clones, about 88% of them seen only once. The sample consisted of PBMCs or T cells enriched from blood (not recorded which). The receptors shown here come from a man between 60 and 70 years old who had recovered from COVID-19.

Written as DNA, the CDR3 is TGTGCCAGCAGCACTCGGGACAGGGCTGGCTACACCTTC. Its protein is CASSTRDRAGYTF. The V call is TRBV7-6, the J call TRBJ1-2; 9 nucleotides match TRBD1. V trimming: 5 bases; J trimming: 7 bases; junction bases outside the gene matches: 5. Germline-derived CDR1 and CDR2 are SGHVS and FNYEAQ. CDR3 length equals 13 residues.

For the CDR3, the DNA is TGTGCCAGCAGCCACCCCACCCACAGACAGGGGGTCACCGGGGAGCTGTTTTTT. As protein: CASSHPTHRQGVTGELFF. The V and J genes are TRBV11-2 and TRBJ2-2; TRBD1 matches 9 bases. CDR3 length: 18 amino acids. Trimming cost V 5 bases and J 4 bases; bases outside gene matches: 14. Germline V gene data show CDR1 as SGHAT and CDR2 as FQNNGV. The full variable domain, rest sourced from reference TRBV11-2 and TRBJ2-2, is EAGVAQSPRYKIIEKRQSVAFWCNPISGHATLYWYQQILGQGPKLLIQFQNNGVVDDSQLPKDRFSAERLKGVDSTLKIQPAKLEDSAVYLCASSHPTHRQGVTGELFFGEGSRLTVL.